This entry lists 20 T cell receptor beta chains sequenced from one sample in a study of blood T cell repertoires in COVID-19. TCRdb's table, derived via immunoSEQ multiplex PCR, lists solely in-frame clones and lacks some. The table includes over 100,000 clones, around 80% detected once. The sequenced sample consisted of peripheral blood. The origin of the receptors is a man aged 60 to 69 with active or convalescent COVID-19.

The rearrangement uses TRBV11-2 and TRBJ2-1; 8 nucleotides line up with TRBD2. The germline V gene encodes CDR1 SGHAT and CDR2 FQNNGV. The CDR3 covers 18 residues. Losses at the gene ends were 5 bases for V and 7 bases for J; bases not matched to a gene: 19. DNA for the CDR3: TGTGCCAGCAGCCTTAGGTATGTGGCGGGAGGTCCGTGGAATGAGCAGTTCTTC. Residues: CASSLRYVAGGPWNEQFF.

The V and J genes are TRBV6-6 and TRBJ1-1, with TRBD1 identical over 7 bases. In germline, CDR1 is MNHNY, CDR2 SVGAGI (reference sequence). This CDR3 spans 14 amino acids. J gave up 10 bases and V 6 bases, and 14 bases lay outside the gene matches. The CDR3 DNA follows: TGTGCCAGCAGCCTAAAAGGGACAGTCCCGCGAGCTTTCTTT. This encodes CASSLKGTVPRAFF.

This chain connects TRBV3-1 (or the pseudogene TRBV3-2) to TRBJ1-2, with a weak D call TRBD1 (6 bases). Germline assignment: CDR1 LGHDT and CDR2 YNNKEL (reference sequence). CDR3 length equals 16 residues. Trimming cost V 0 bases and J 4 bases, with 15 bases left between them. The CDR3 loop reads CASSQDLSGEFYGYTF. Here the CDR3 DNA reads TGTGCCAGCAGCCAAGATTTGTCAGGGGAGTTCTATGGCTACACCTTC.

The CDR3 protein is CASSLLQGGNEKLFF. The CDR3 nucleotides are TGTGCCAGCAGCTTACTACAGGGGGGTAATGAAAAACTGTTTTTT. This chain uses TRBV5-4 with TRBJ1-4, with TRBD1 matching over 8 bases. V dropped 2 bases and J dropped 4; count of bases not matched to a gene: 4. From germline, CDR1 is SGHNT and CDR2 YYREEE (reference sequence). The CDR3 has 15 residues.

This chain uses TRBV3-1 (or the pseudogene TRBV3-2) with TRBJ2-2, with TRBD2 matching 7 bases. Germline V gives CDR1 LGHDT, CDR2 YNNKEL (reference sequence). This CDR3 has 12 amino acids. The trim removed 6 bases at V and 8 bases at J, leaving 3 bases unmatched. In DNA, the CDR3 is TGTGCCAGCAGACTAGCGATAGGGGAGCTGTTTTTT. It is translated as CASRLAIGELFF.

The V and J genes are TRBV5-5 and TRBJ1-4, with D perhaps TRBD1 (5 bases). The germline V gene encodes CDR1 SGHKS and CDR2 YYEKEE (reference sequence). The CDR3 extends over 12 amino acids. V was clipped by 4 bases and J by 7 bases, with 8 bases between them. The CDR3 DNA is TGTGCCAGCAGCCACGACAGTGAAAAACTGTTTTTT. It yields the protein CASSHDSEKLFF. The whole variable domain, filled in from reference TRBV5-5 and TRBJ1-4, reads DAGVTQSPTHLIKTRGQQVTLRCSPISGHKSVSWYQQVLGQGPQFIFQYYEKEERGRGNFPDRFSARQFPNYSSELNVNALLLGDSALYLCASSHDSEKLFFGSGTQLSVL.

The rearrangement links TRBV18 to TRBJ1-1; weak D call: TRBD1 (5 bases). The germline CDR1 and CDR2 sequences are KGHSH and LQKENI. With 2 bases removed from V and 1 base from J, the gap between germline ends came to 8 bases. CDR3 length: 14 amino acids. The CDR3 bases are TGTGCCAGCTCACCAGACAGATCGAACACTGAAGCTTTCTTT. It encodes CASSPDRSNTEAFF.

The chain is built from TRBV7-3 and TRBJ2-2, with D perhaps TRBD2 (6 bases). Trimming shortened V by 0 bases and J by 3 bases, and 8 bases separated the two germline ends. Looked up from germline, CDR1 is SGHTA and CDR2 is FQGTGA. This CDR3 has 15 amino acids. CDR3 bases: TGTGCCAGCAGCTTAACCCCTAGCGACACCGGGGAGCTGTTTTTT. Translated: CASSLTPSDTGELFF.

This rearrangement joins TRBV2 to TRBJ2-3; TRBD2 aligns across 9 bases. CDR1 is SNHLY and CDR2 is FYNNEI in the germline V gene. The CDR3 extends over 15 amino acids. The ends lost 6 bases at V and 4 bases at J; junction bases unmatched: 8. The CDR3, as DNA: TGTGCCAGCAGGGTAGCGGGAGCTCGGGCAGATACGCAGTATTTT. This encodes CASRVAGARADTQYF. Full variable domain (remainder filled in from reference TRBV2 and TRBJ2-3): EPEVTQTPSHQVTQMGQEVILRCVPISNHLYFYWYRQILGQKVEFLVSFYNNEISEKSEIFDDQFSVERPDGSNFTLKIRSTKLEDSAMYFCASRVAGARADTQYFGPGTRLTVL.

This chain joins TRBV6-2 or TRBV6-3 and TRBJ2-3; TRBD1 agrees at 9 bases. The CDR3 totals 15 residues. Trimming removed 2 bases from V and 2 bases from J; junction bases left unmatched: 2. Germline CDR1 and CDR2: MNHEY and SVGEGT. CDR3 residues: CASSYGTGYTDTQYF. The DNA for the CDR3 is TGTGCCAGCAGTTACGGGACAGGGTACACAGATACGCAGTATTTT.

This chain uses TRBV5-1 with TRBJ2-1, with TRBD1 as a possible D gene (5 bases). There are 15 residues in the CDR3. Trimming removed 0 bases from V and 2 bases from J, with 9 bases in between. CDR1 is SGHRS, CDR2 YFSETQ, per germline. CDR3 amino acids: CASSLADRAYNEQFF. DNA of the CDR3: TGCGCCAGCAGCTTGGCCGACAGAGCCTACAATGAGCAGTTCTTC.

The count of this clone is one. The chain couples TRBV7-2 to TRBJ2-7, with 8 bases matching TRBD1. CDR1 is SGHTA, CDR2 FQGNSA, per germline. After removal of 8 bases from V and 5 bases from J, the junction contained 11 bases not matched to a gene. The CDR3 length is 14 residues. CDR3 region: CASRFGDRKHEQYF. The CDR3 bases are TGTGCCAGCCGTTTTGGGGACAGGAAACACGAGCAGTACTTC.

The J gene is TRBJ2-1, the V gene TRBV19; D ambiguous. The CDR3 length is 14 residues. Germline CDR1 reads LNHDA; CDR2 reads SQIVND (reference sequence). Trimming took 6 bases from V and 0 from J, leaving 9 bases between them. The CDR3 nucleotides are TGTGCCAGTAGGGATAGCAGCTCCTACAATGAGCAGTTCTTC. It specifies CASRDSSSYNEQFF. Full variable domain (remainder filled in from reference TRBV19 and TRBJ2-1): DGGITQSPKYLFRKEGQNVTLSCEQNLNHDAMYWYRQDPGQGLRLIYYSQIVNDFQKGDIAEGYSVSREKKESFPLTVTSAQKNPTAFYLCASRDSSSYNEQFFGPGTRLTVL.

This clone was observed a handful of times. This sequence joins TRBV7-2 and TRBJ2-4; TRBD1 aligns across 7 bases. CDR3 length: 14 amino acids. Germline assignment: CDR1 SGHTA and CDR2 FQGNSA. V was clipped by 4 bases and J by 7 bases; unmatched bases: 7. The CDR3 sequence is CASSSRQGANIQYF. The CDR3 region has the DNA TGTGCCAGCAGCTCTCGACAGGGAGCGAACATTCAGTACTTC.

The chain is built from TRBV14 and TRBJ1-5; D remains ambiguous. The V and J ends lost 0 bases and 5 bases respectively, with 14 bases between them. Per germline, CDR1 SGHDN and CDR2 FVKESK. There are 16 residues in the CDR3. The CDR3 DNA sequence: TGTGCCAGCAGCCAAGAGGAGGGTCTGGGCGATCAGCCCCAGCATTTT. Its translation is CASSQEEGLGDQPQHF.

The chain is built from TRBV28 and TRBJ1-5; 8 positions agree with TRBD1. CDR3 length: 16 residues. The germline V gene has CDR1 MDHEN and CDR2 SYDVKM. J was trimmed by 0 bases and V by 6 bases; bases with no gene match: 7. The CDR3 spells CASSLGTGYSNQPQHF. The CDR3 region has the DNA TGTGCCAGCAGCCTCGGGACAGGCTATAGCAATCAGCCCCAGCATTTT.

The V call is TRBV15, the J call TRBJ1-6; 8 positions match TRBD1. V was clipped by 5 bases and J by 7 bases; unmatched bases: 4. Germline CDR1 and CDR2: LNHNV and YYDKDF (reference sequence). There are 14 residues in the CDR3. CDR3 DNA sequence: TGTGCCACCAGCTCTCGGACAGGGAATTCACCCCTCCACTTT. Protein: CATSSRTGNSPLHF.

With respect to this clone: The same CDR3 is also encoded by other DNA sequences in this sample. J is TRBJ2-5 and V is TRBV4-3, with D tentatively TRBD1 (5 bases). The germline CDR1 and CDR2 sequences are LGHNA and YSLEER. CDR3 length: 15 residues. V was cut by 0 bases and J by 1 base, with 9 bases left in between. CDR3 residues: CASSQEGQGQETQYF. The CDR3 DNA reads as TGCGCCAGCAGCCAAGAAGGGCAGGGCCAAGAGACCCAGTACTTC.

The CDR3 DNA reads as TGTGCCAGCAGCCAGGTACAGGGGGGTAACTATGGCTACACCTTC. It codes for CASSQVQGGNYGYTF. The J gene is TRBJ1-2, the V gene TRBV4-2, with 8 bases identical to TRBD1. After removal of 3 bases from V and 1 base from J, the junction contained 4 bases not matched to a gene. The CDR3 runs to 15 residues. Per germline, CDR1 LGHNA and CDR2 YNFKEQ.

The CDR3 nucleotides are TGTGCCAGCAGTTTGTTAGCGGGAGAGGGGAATGAGCAGTTCTTC. It encodes CASSLLAGEGNEQFF. The chain links TRBV27 to TRBJ2-1; TRBD2 agrees at 9 bases. After removal of 3 bases from V and 7 bases from J, the junction contained 7 bases not matched to a gene. The CDR3 loop spans 15 amino acids. The germline V gene encodes CDR1 MNHEY and CDR2 SMNVEV (reference sequence).